This TCR beta chain is from a study of cytomegalovirus exposure and HLA in healthy donors. About the study: Samples from HLA-typed donors yielded approximately 80 million unique TCRs in an early data release.

General study points: Cytomegalovirus-associated status was assigned to 164 TCR beta chains.

In this sample, this clone turned up a few times. The antigen remains undetermined. The PCR contained 60 Vbeta and 13 Jbeta primers. Original processing notes: There were about 86 million unique TCR beta chains by a later count, and approximately 11 million of them were shared. The assay was immunoSEQ multiplex PCR, and TCRdb's table has in-frame clones only and misses some. The V and J calls and the clone size are those of that table, but D and trimming were determined from the DNA. The sample includes about 150,000 clones, 65% to 85% of them seen just once. This clonotype originated in a woman aged 40-49 years in good health and CMV-seropositive. Specimen: PBMCs.

CDR3 sequence (DNA): TGTGCCAGCACCGCTAGGTCCTCGAACACCGGGGAGCTGTTTTTT. Amino acids: CASTARSSNTGELFF. The chain uses TRBV9 and TRBJ2-2; no definite D call. V lost 6 bases and J lost 0, with 12 bases in between. Germline CDR1 and CDR2: SGDLS and YYNGEE. The CDR3 loop spans 15 amino acids. Using reference TRBV9 and TRBJ2-2 for the parts outside the CDR3, the full variable domain is DSGVTQTPKHLITATGQRVTLRCSPRSGDLSVYWYQQSLDQGLQFLIQYYNGEERAKGNILERFSAQQFPDLHSELNLSSLELGDSALYFCASTARSSNTGELFFGEGSRLTVL.